These 3 T cell receptor beta chains were sequenced from one sample in a study of cytomegalovirus exposure and HLA in healthy donors. Use of 60 Vbeta and 13 Jbeta primers characterized the PCR. This table comes from immunoSEQ multiplex PCR, and its TCRdb copy is limited to in-frame clones, with some not included. The table includes 150,000 to 200,000 clones, around 82% detected once. The material sequenced was PBMCs. The source is a boy aged 5-17 years in good health and CMV-seronegative.

V gene TRBV18 combines with J gene TRBJ2-1, with a possible D match to TRBD1 (5 bases). The V end was cut by 4 bases, the J end by 7 bases, with 14 bases between. The CDR3 length is 14 residues. Germline values: CDR1 KGHSH, CDR2 LQKENI. This CDR3 reads CASSQKGWQNEQFF. The DNA of the CDR3 is TGTGCCAGCTCACAGAAGGGGTGGCAAAATGAGCAGTTCTTC.

The chain uses TRBV28 and TRBJ2-7, with D possibly matching TRBD2 (6 bases). V lost 11 bases and J 3 bases, leaving 14 bases between the germline ends. The germline V gene encodes CDR1 MDHEN and CDR2 SYDVKM. The CDR3 covers 12 residues. CDR3 residues: CAARDSGYEQYF. CDR3 DNA sequence: TGTGCCGCCAGGGACTCCGGCTACGAGCAGTACTTC.

The J gene is TRBJ1-1, the V gene TRBV27; TRBD1 agrees at 8 bases. CDR1 MNHEY and CDR2 SMNVEV come from the germline V gene (reference sequence). The V gene end was trimmed by 4 bases and the J gene end by 1 base; junction bases not matched to a gene: 5. The CDR3 sequence is 15 residues long. The CDR3 is CASSSRTGTNTEAFF. The CDR3 region has the DNA TGTGCCAGCAGTTCACGGACAGGGACGAACACTGAAGCTTTCTTT.